A single sample is the source of the 32 T cell receptor beta chains below, sequenced in a study of T cell changes during pregnancy in multiple sclerosis. The assay was immunoSEQ multiplex PCR, and TCRdb's table has in-frame clones only and misses some. Of 45,000 to 50,000 clones in the sample, about 90% were seen once. The sample was CD4+ T cells from peripheral blood mononuclear cells, taken in the second trimester of pregnancy. The receptors come from a female donor in good health, enrolled as a control in a pregnancy study.

The chain's CDR3 is CASSSPGHGYTEAFF. The CDR3, as DNA: TGTGCCAGCAGTTCCCCGGGACACGGTTACACTGAAGCTTTCTTT. The chain combines TRBV6-5 with TRBJ1-1; maybe TRBD1 (6 bases). The CDR3 sequence is 15 residues long. Trimming left V 4 bases short and J 3 bases short, with 15 bases between. Germline V gene lookup returns CDR1 MNHEY and CDR2 SVGAGI.

The J gene is TRBJ1-2, the V gene TRBV2, with TRBD1 as a possible D gene (6 bases). This CDR3 is 12 amino acids long. CDR1 and CDR2 from the germline V gene are SNHLY and FYNNEI. Between the trimmed V and J ends, which lost 6 bases and 4 bases, there was a span of 9 bases. The CDR3 sequence is CASSDRTYGYTF. The CDR3 DNA sequence: TGTGCCAGCAGCGACAGGACCTATGGCTACACCTTC.

This chain links TRBV10-2 with TRBJ2-2; 12 bases line up with TRBD2. Trimming cost V 8 bases and J 3 bases; bases outside gene matches: 7. The CDR3 is made up of 16 amino acids. The germline V gene encodes CDR1 WSHSY and CDR2 SAAADI. The CDR3 here is CASRLAGGEDTGELFF. CDR3 DNA: TGCGCCAGCCGCCTAGCGGGGGGGGAGGACACCGGGGAGCTGTTTTTT.

The V gene is TRBV7-3, the J gene TRBJ1-1, with D possibly being TRBD1 (6 bases). V was clipped by 3 bases and J by 5 bases, with 13 bases between them. The length of the CDR3 is 14 residues. Germline CDR1 reads SGHTA; CDR2 reads FQGTGA. DNA of the CDR3: TGTGCCAGCAGCTTCGGGGGGGCGAGGACTGAAGCTTTCTTT. This gives the protein CASSFGGARTEAFF.

This chain connects TRBV2 to TRBJ1-4, with TRBD1 matching 9 bases. Germline-derived CDR1 and CDR2 are SNHLY and FYNNEI. The CDR3 contains 14 residues. The junction had 8 bases not matched to a gene; V was cut back by 7 bases and J by 8 bases. For the CDR3, the DNA is TGTGCCAGCAACGGGGACAGGGAGGGGGAAAAACTGTTTTTT. Residues: CASNGDREGEKLFF.

This chain links TRBV7-3 with TRBJ1-1; D perhaps matches TRBD1 (5 bases). The CDR3 runs 20 residues. The V gene lost 3 bases and the J gene lost 2 bases, with 28 bases spanning the gap. CDR1 is SGHTA, CDR2 FQGTGA, per germline. In nucleotides, the CDR3 is TGTGCCAGCAGCTTTTCCGGCGTAGGGAGGGGCGCCGTTAGCAACACTGAAGCTTTCTTT. It yields the protein CASSFSGVGRGAVSNTEAFF.

The chain links TRBV30 to TRBJ1-6; D ambiguous. Per the germline V gene, CDR1 is GTSNPN and CDR2 is SVGIG (reference sequence). The CDR3 covers 14 residues. Trimming took 0 bases from V and 6 from J, leaving 9 bases between them. The CDR3 here is CAWSVSHGNSPLHF. The CDR3 nucleotides read TGTGCCTGGAGTGTCTCACATGGTAATTCACCCCTCCACTTT.

The genes are TRBV14 and TRBJ1-1; D call uncertain. The CDR3 has 13 amino acids. CDR1 SGHDN and CDR2 FVKESK come from the germline V gene. V gave up 4 bases and J gave up 7 bases, with 13 bases separating them. The CDR3 spells CASSPNGGIEAFF. The CDR3 nucleotides read TGTGCCAGCAGCCCCAATGGAGGAATTGAAGCTTTCTTT.

J is TRBJ2-5 and V is TRBV30; 8 bases align to TRBD2. CDR1 is GTSNPN and CDR2 is SVGIG in the germline V gene (reference sequence). This CDR3 is 12 amino acids long. V lost 5 bases and J lost 6; bases outside the gene matches: 5. In DNA, the CDR3 is TGTGCCTGGGCGGGGGGCTGGCAGACCCAGTACTTC. The encoded protein is CAWAGGWQTQYF.

The chain recombines TRBV6-5 with TRBJ2-3; D uncertain. Trimming cost V 7 bases and J 0 bases, with 11 bases left between them. This CDR3 contains 14 residues. Germline lookup yields CDR1 MNHEY and CDR2 SVGAGI. The CDR3 nucleotides are TGTGCCAGCACCCAAACCAGGAGCACAGATACGCAGTATTTT. Translated: CASTQTRSTDTQYF.

The chain links TRBV2 to TRBJ1-5, with 7 bases that match TRBD1. CDR1 is SNHLY, CDR2 FYNNEI, per germline. This CDR3 comprises 13 residues. After removal of 5 bases from V and 5 bases from J, the junction contained 3 bases not matched to a gene. CDR3 protein: CASSLTGDQPQHF. DNA for the CDR3: TGTGCCAGCAGTCTAACAGGGGATCAGCCCCAGCATTTT.

V and J are TRBV19 and TRBJ1-1; D gene ambiguous. CDR1 is LNHDA, CDR2 SQIVND, per germline (reference sequence). Trimming cost V 2 bases and J 6 bases, with 13 bases left between them. This CDR3 is 14 amino acids long. The CDR3 coding sequence is TGTGCCAGTAGTATATCAGGACTCGGCGCTGAAGCTTTCTTT. This encodes CASSISGLGAEAFF.

This chain uses TRBV6-6 with TRBJ1-5; 8 bases map to TRBD1. The V and J ends lost 6 bases and 7 bases, in that order; junction bases with no gene match: 8. This CDR3 is 14 amino acids long. Germline V gene lookup returns CDR1 MNHNY and CDR2 SVGAGI (reference sequence). CDR3 loop: CASRRTGRYQPQHF. CDR3 in DNA: TGTGCCAGCAGAAGGACAGGGCGATACCAGCCCCAGCATTTT.

V gene TRBV7-2 combines with J gene TRBJ1-1; D gene ambiguous. CDR1 and CDR2 (germline): SGHTA, FQGNSA. The CDR3 runs to 13 residues. With 7 bases removed from V and 3 bases from J, the gap between germline ends came to 12 bases. The CDR3 is CASTRFRDTEAFF. The CDR3 DNA reads as TGTGCCAGCACCCGATTCCGGGACACTGAAGCTTTCTTT.

This clone is a singleton in its sample. The same CDR3 can be traced to other DNA sequences in this sample. This chain uses TRBV2 with TRBJ1-2, with 8 bases identical to TRBD1. Trimming cost V 4 bases and J 5 bases; bases outside gene matches: 3. Germline V gene sequence: CDR1 SNHLY, CDR2 FYNNEI. The CDR3 sequence is 13 residues long. CDR3 loop: CASSVGTGYGYTF. Written as DNA, the CDR3 is TGTGCCAGCAGTGTAGGGACAGGTTATGGCTACACCTTC.

The chain uses TRBV30 and TRBJ1-5; D possibly corresponds to TRBD1 (5 bases). The V end was cut by 3 bases, the J end by 7 bases, with 13 bases between. This CDR3 contains 13 residues. Germline V gene data show CDR1 as GTSNPN and CDR2 as SVGIG (reference sequence). CDR3 coding DNA: TGTGCCTGGAGCGCAGGGATCCGGCAGCCCCAGCATTTT. Translated, it gives CAWSAGIRQPQHF.

The chain links TRBV19 to TRBJ2-5, with D perhaps matching TRBD2 (6 bases). Trimming removed 1 base from V and 5 bases from J, with 14 bases in between. CDR1 is LNHDA and CDR2 is SQIVND in the germline V gene (reference sequence). CDR3 size: 15 residues. The DNA of the CDR3 is TGTGCCAGTAGTATAGTCTTTGGCGGGGCCGAGACCCAGTACTTC. Translating gives CASSIVFGGAETQYF. Supplemented by reference TRBV19 and TRBJ2-5, the full variable domain reads DGGITQSPKYLFRKEGQNVTLSCEQNLNHDAMYWYRQDPGQGLRLIYYSQIVNDFQKGDIAEGYSVSREKKESFPLTVTSAQKNPTAFYLCASSIVFGGAETQYFGPGTRLLVL.

The chain is built from TRBV5-1 and TRBJ2-5, with 14 bases fitting TRBD2. The J call may be in error: the DNA end matches TRBJ2-7 better. The CDR3 contains 17 residues. CDR1 and CDR2 from the germline V gene are SGHRS and YFSETQ. The DNA for the CDR3 is TGCGCCAGCAGCTTCCCCGGGACTAGCGGGGGCCCGATCGAGCAGTACTTC. As protein: CASSFPGTSGGPIEQYF.

The genes are TRBV4-2 and TRBJ2-7; perhaps TRBD1 as D (6 bases). The CDR3 length is 16 residues. Germline assignment: CDR1 LGHNA and CDR2 YNFKEQ. V dropped 1 base and J dropped 6 bases, with 19 bases sitting between them. The CDR3 is CASSQVSTGHFGEQYF. In nucleotides, the CDR3 is TGTGCCAGCAGCCAAGTTTCCACGGGACACTTTGGCGAGCAGTACTTC.

The rearrangement links TRBV7-2 to TRBJ1-5; perhaps TRBD1 as D (6 bases). The CDR3 contains 15 residues. CDR1 is SGHTA, CDR2 FQGNSA, per germline. Trimming took off 5 bases at V and 2 bases at J, with 13 bases between the two ends. CDR3 sequence: CASSTGSGGNQPQHF. Written as DNA, the CDR3 is TGTGCCAGCAGCACGGGGTCAGGGGGCAATCAGCCCCAGCATTTT.

The chain carries TRBV15 and TRBJ1-1, with TRBD1 identical over 9 bases. Germline loops: CDR1 LNHNV, CDR2 YYDKDF (reference sequence). This CDR3 has 15 residues. The ends lost 3 bases at V and 5 bases at J; junction bases unmatched: 7. The CDR3 reads CATSRPGQGKTEAFF. The CDR3 region has the DNA TGTGCCACCAGCAGGCCGGGACAGGGAAAGACTGAAGCTTTCTTT.

CDR3 DNA: TGCGCCAGCAGCCACCCATGGGGGGGCAATCAGCCCCAGCATTTT. It specifies CASSHPWGGNQPQHF. This chain uses TRBV4-1 with TRBJ1-5; D is perhaps TRBD1 (5 bases). The CDR3 contains 15 residues. The germline CDR1 and CDR2 sequences are MGHRA and YSYEKL. Trimming pared 3 bases from V and 2 bases from J, leaving 11 bases between.

The rearrangement uses TRBV7-3 and TRBJ1-6; D call uncertain. The CDR3 has 15 amino acids. V dropped 5 bases and J dropped 7 bases, with 15 bases sitting between them. Germline CDR1 is SGHTA and CDR2 is FQGTGA. The CDR3 loop reads CASSSEPHINSPLHF. Here the CDR3 DNA reads TGTGCCAGCAGCAGCGAACCGCACATAAATTCACCCCTCCACTTT.

The chain links TRBV27 to TRBJ2-7, with 9 bases identical to TRBD1. The CDR3 extends over 14 amino acids. Germline assignment: CDR1 MNHEY and CDR2 SMNVEV (reference sequence). The V and J ends lost 5 bases and 2 bases, in that order; junction bases with no gene match: 4. CDR3 loop: CASSRDRAAYEQYF. In nucleotides, the CDR3 is TGTGCCAGCAGTAGGGACAGGGCGGCCTACGAGCAGTACTTC.

The chain joins TRBV11-3 to TRBJ2-5; the D gene is possibly TRBD1 (6 bases). CDR3 size: 14 residues. Germline-derived CDR1 and CDR2 are SGHNT and YENEEA. With 4 bases removed from V and 4 bases from J, the gap between germline ends came to 13 bases. CDR3 amino acids: CASSSPTGGETQYF. The CDR3 DNA sequence: TGTGCCAGCAGCTCACCGACAGGTGGAGAGACCCAGTACTTC.

The chain couples TRBV30 to TRBJ2-4, with TRBD1 matching 10 bases. CDR3 length: 13 residues. Trimming at V came to 2 bases and at J to 15 bases, leaving 10 bases not matched to a gene. Germline lookup yields CDR1 GTSNPN and CDR2 SVGIG (reference sequence). DNA for the CDR3: TGTGCCTGGAGTCCGGGACAGGGGAGTGGGCGGTACTTC. This translates into CAWSPGQGSGRYF.

V gene TRBV15 combines with J gene TRBJ1-1; D is uncertain. The V end lost 3 bases, the J end lost 1 base, and 9 bases lay between the germline ends. The germline gives CDR1 LNHNV, CDR2 YYDKDF (reference sequence). The CDR3 totals 14 residues. The CDR3 reads CATSRSLANTEAFF. CDR3 DNA: TGTGCCACCAGCAGGAGCTTAGCGAACACTGAAGCTTTCTTT.

The chain is built from TRBV30 and TRBJ1-2; no firm D call. Trimming removed 3 bases at V and 1 base at J, with 9 bases between. Germline loops: CDR1 GTSNPN, CDR2 SVGIG (reference sequence). The CDR3 has 13 residues. CDR3 region: CAWRGGSNYGYTF. CDR3 in DNA: TGTGCCTGGAGAGGAGGCAGTAACTATGGCTACACCTTC.

The V gene is TRBV4-1, the J gene TRBJ2-5; 11 bases are shared with TRBD2. The V segment lost 4 bases and the J segment 5 bases; nucleotides outside the gene matches: 6. Looked up from germline, CDR1 is MGHRA and CDR2 is YSYEKL. This CDR3 spans 15 amino acids. CDR3 protein: CASSLSGGAGETQYF. DNA of the CDR3: TGCGCCAGCAGCCTTAGCGGGGGGGCGGGCGAGACCCAGTACTTC.

The chain links TRBV5-3 to TRBJ1-4; 7 nucleotides agree with TRBD1. TRBV5-3 is treated as an ORF (open reading frame) with a function not yet certain. J gave up 8 bases and V 5 bases, and 15 bases lay outside the gene matches. CDR3 length: 16 amino acids. Here the CDR3 DNA reads TGTGCCAGAAGAAAAATCGACAGGGTTTGCGGCGAAAAACTGTTTTTT. Translation gives CARRKIDRVCGEKLFF.

This chain joins TRBV19 and TRBJ1-2; D unclear. Per germline, CDR1 LNHDA and CDR2 SQIVND (reference sequence). Trimming cost V 11 bases and J 11 bases, with 30 bases left between them. CDR3 length: 15 amino acids. The CDR3 region is CAAASIGSGSLGYTF. In DNA form, the CDR3 reads TGTGCCGCCGCATCTATTGGCAGTGGAAGCCTCGGGTACACCTTC.

V gene TRBV7-9 combines with J gene TRBJ2-7; tentative D call: TRBD2 (7 bases). Germline V gene lookup returns CDR1 SEHNR and CDR2 FQNEAQ (reference sequence). The CDR3 runs to 19 residues. The V and J ends lost 4 bases and 2 bases respectively, with 27 bases between them. As DNA, the CDR3 is TGTGCCAGCAGCTCCCCACGTGGCGGGGGCGGCACCACCCCCTACGAGCAGTACTTC. It encodes CASSSPRGGGGTTPYEQYF.